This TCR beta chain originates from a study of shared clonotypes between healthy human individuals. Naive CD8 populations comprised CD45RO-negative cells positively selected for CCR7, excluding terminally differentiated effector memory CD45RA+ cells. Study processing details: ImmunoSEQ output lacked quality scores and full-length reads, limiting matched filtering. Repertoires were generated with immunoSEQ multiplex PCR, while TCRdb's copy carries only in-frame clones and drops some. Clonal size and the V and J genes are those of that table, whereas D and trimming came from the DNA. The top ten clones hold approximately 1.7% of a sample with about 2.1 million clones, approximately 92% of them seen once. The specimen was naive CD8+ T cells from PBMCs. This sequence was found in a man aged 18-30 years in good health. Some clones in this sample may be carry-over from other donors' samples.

CDR3: CASSDRSFGNRQPQHF. CDR3 DNA sequence: TGTGCCAGCAGTGATAGATCGTTTGGGAATAGGCAGCCCCAGCATTTT. This chain joins TRBV2 and TRBJ1-5; D gene uncertain. Germline CDR1 SNHLY, CDR2 FYNNEI. With 3 bases removed from V and 7 bases from J, the gap between germline ends came to 19 bases. The CDR3 length is 16 residues.